This entry is about one T cell receptor (beta chain). Its antigen is unknown. This sample was included in a study of CD8 T cells in ankylosing spondylitis. TCRdb re-called the 5' RACE reads with MiXCR, one entry per CDR3 protein. The data show a few hundred thousand distinct CDR3 sequences, with less than 25% seen just once and about 4% held by the top ten. Germline-derived CDR1 and CDR2 are SGHRS and YFSETQ. The CDR3 spans 16 residues. Trimming left V 0 bases short and J 4 bases short, with 16 bases between. Study observations and caveats: Typical of ankylosing spondylitis blood, it appeared, was a TCR beta motif of several highly homologous variants. Disease-linked clones reportedly showed significant enrichment in matched ankylosing spondylitis synovial fluid. Both synovial fluid and blood in reactive arthritis had previously been reported to carry some motif variants.

The sequence was obtained from a female donor with ankylosing spondylitis or in good health (not recorded which). Sequenced material: blood, either unsorted or a sorted T cell fraction (not recorded which). The chain is built from TRBV5-1 and TRBJ2-5; the D gene is possibly TRBD1 (5 bases). The CDR3 region has the DNA TGCGCCAGCAGCTTGGTCGTTGGCAGGGATGGAGAGACCCAGTACTTC. It encodes CASSLVVGRDGETQYF.